The source of this T cell receptor (beta chain) is a study of beta chain features in type 1 diabetes. Looking at the study overall: On cell yields, gender and age, patients and healthy donors were similar.

The purity of all sorted populations exceeded 95%. Looked up from germline, CDR1 is SGHVS and CDR2 is FNYEAQ. V was clipped by 2 bases and J by 0 bases; unmatched bases: 4. This CDR3 contains 16 residues. As every portion of the isolated RNA was reverse transcribed, the sequencing read expressed TCRB transcripts. Clones were sequenced by immunoSEQ multiplex PCR, and TCRdb holds only the in-frame ones, with some missing. The sample yields almost 350,000 clones, around 9.7% seen once. Study-wide findings and caveats: Researchers reported that naive, central memory and Treg TCRB repertoires appeared more similar in patients than in healthy donors. A moderate, significant TCRB CDR3 shortening appeared in type 1 diabetes across four CD4+ subsets.

Regarding this clone: Its specificity is not known.

The sample comprised central memory CD4+ T cells from blood. The TCR originated in a man aged 30 to 39 with type 1 diabetes. The chain has TRBV7-6 and TRBJ1-3; 7 bases match TRBD1. DNA of the CDR3: TGTGCCAGCAGCTTACGTCGGGACAGCTCTGGAAACACCATATATTTT. This encodes CASSLRRDSSGNTIYF.